A selection of T cell receptor beta chains follows, all from one sample in a study of siplizumab effects on memory and regulatory T cells. The protocol was immunoSEQ multiplex PCR, while the TCRdb copy is restricted to in-frame clones and leaves out a portion. This sample yields roughly 68,000 clones, of which 96% are seen a single time; about 0.091% belongs to the top ten. Sequencing was done on a sample of naive CD8+ T cells sorted from blood. The receptors were sampled from a human donor in good health. The CDR3 runs from the conserved cysteine through the conserved F or W. A D gene is named only where the DNA matches it firmly. Some rows mark clone size as missing; the rest say once, few, many or name a class of expanded clone.

j_call v_call d_call clone_size cdr3_nt cdr3_aa
TRBJ1-6 TRBV19 . . TGTGCCAGTGGGCAGCTCTGGCCCCTCCACTTT CASGQLWPLHF
TRBJ2-3 TRBV7-2 TRBD2 once TGTGCCAGCAGCTCACCTACCGGGACTAGCGGGGGAATCACAGATACGCAGTATTTT CASSSPTGTSGGITDTQYF
TRBJ1-4 TRBV9 . . TGTGCCAGCAGCAGCGGCTGGGGGGCCGAAAAACTGTTTTTT CASSSGWGAEKLFF
TRBJ2-7 TRBV4-1 . . TGCGCCAGCAGCCAAGAGTGGGCAGGGATGAATTACGAGCAGTACTTC CASSQEWAGMNYEQYF
TRBJ2-1 TRBV7-6 . . TGTGCCAGCAGCAGCAGGGAGGTCAATGAGCAGTTCTTC CASSSREVNEQFF
TRBJ2-5 TRBV11-3 TRBD1 . TGTGCCAGCAGATCAGCTTACAGGGGGCTACAAGAGACCCAGTACTTC CASRSAYRGLQETQYF
TRBJ2-3 TRBV7-7 TRBD2 . TGTGCCAGCAGCCGCGTCGGGGGGGCCTTAGATACGCAGTATTTT CASSRVGGALDTQYF
TRBJ2-2 TRBV7-3 TRBD1 . TGTGCCAGCAGCTTAGCGGACAGGGTTGGGTCCGGGGAGCTGTTTTTT CASSLADRVGSGELFF
TRBJ2-7 TRBV5-1 . . TGCGCCAGCAGCTTGGAGGACAGCTGGGGGTACGAGCAGTACTTC CASSLEDSWGYEQYF
TRBJ1-1 TRBV7-9 . . TGTGCCAGCAGCTTAGAACAGGCCCCTGAAGCTTTCTTT CASSLEQAPEAFF
TRBJ2-3 TRBV4-1 . . TGCGCCAGCAGCCAAGGAGTTTTGACAGATACGCAGTATTTT CASSQGVLTDTQYF
TRBJ2-3 TRBV9 . . TGTGCCAGCAACGGTGGGGTGGGCACAGATACGCAGTATTTT CASNGGVGTDTQYF
TRBJ2-7 TRBV5-4 TRBD2 . TGTGCCAGCAGCTCCATGATTTCACTAGCGGGGCCCCACGGGCAGTACTTC CASSSMISLAGPHGQYF
TRBJ2-3 TRBV7-2 TRBD2 . TGTGCCAGCAGCCTAGCGGGGGCCCACACAGATACGCAGTATTTT CASSLAGAHTDTQYF
TRBJ1-1 TRBV7-9 . . TGTGCCAGCAGCTCAGTAAGGGGCTGGAACACTGAAGCTTTCTTT CASSSVRGWNTEAFF
TRBJ2-7 TRBV4-2 TRBD2 . TGTGCCAGCAGCCAAGATCCTAGCGGGGGCAACGAGCAGTACTTC CASSQDPSGGNEQYF
TRBJ1-5 TRBV19 . once TGTGCCAGTAATGGACGTTCAGTCCCTCAGCCCCAGCATTTT CASNGRSVPQPQHF
TRBJ2-1 TRBV15 . once TGTGCCACCAGCAGGGGAGACAGCGGCAATGAGCAGTTCTTC CATSRGDSGNEQFF
TRBJ1-2 TRBV5-5 . . TGTGCCAGCAGCTTGGCCTCGGACACCATCTATGGCTACACCTTC CASSLASDTIYGYTF
TRBJ2-7 TRBV11-2 . . TGTGCCAGCAGCTTCGGGGGCAGGGAGGGCGACGAGCAGTACTTC CASSFGGREGDEQYF
TRBJ2-7 TRBV7-2 . . TGTGCCAGCAGCTTAGGGACTTCAACCTACGAGCAGTACTTC CASSLGTSTYEQYF
TRBJ2-7 TRBV28 TRBD2 . TGTGCCAGCAGTTTCGGTCGGGGGGGGTCCTACGAGCAGTACTTC CASSFGRGGSYEQYF
TRBJ2-7 TRBV5-5 . few TGTGCCAGCATGGAGGGCAACGAGCAGTACTTC CASMEGNEQYF
TRBJ2-6 TRBV27 TRBD1 . TGTGCCAGCAGTTTAAGAGAACAGGGGGCGTACGGGGCCAACGTCCTGACTTTC CASSLREQGAYGANVLTF
TRBJ2-3 TRBV6-4 TRBD2 few TGTGCCAGCAGTGACTCGAGACTAGCGGGGGCCACAGATACGCAGTATTTT CASSDSRLAGATDTQYF
TRBJ2-1 TRBV9 . . TGTGCCAGCAGCGTGGACTCATACAATGAGCAGTTCTTC CASSVDSYNEQFF
TRBJ1-2 TRBV19 . . TGTGCCAGTAGTATAGATCTATGCGGAGAGCGGGGCTGCGAAGGCTACACCTTC CASSIDLCGERGCEGYTF
TRBJ2-7 TRBV5-6 . . TGTGCCAGCAGCTTTCGGGGGGCAGGGTCCTACGAGCAGTACTTC CASSFRGAGSYEQYF
TRBJ1-3 TRBV23-1 . . TGCGCCAGCAGTCAAAACGGCCGATCTGGAAACACCATATATTTT CASSQNGRSGNTIYF
TRBJ2-7 TRBV6-5 . . TGTGCCAGCAGCTACGGTGGCGAGCAGTACTTC CASSYGGEQYF
TRBJ1-1 TRBV7-8 . . TGTGCCAGCACCCTAGGTGGGGAAGAAGCTTTCTTT CASTLGGEEAFF
TRBJ2-5 TRBV27 TRBD2 . TGTGCCAGCAGTTTAAGTGGGCCGGGACTAGCCTCTGAGACCCAGTACTTC CASSLSGPGLASETQYF
TRBJ1-2 TRBV20-1 . . TGCAGTGCTACCGTATACTATGGCTACACCTTC CSATVYYGYTF
TRBJ1-2 TRBV6-5 TRBD1 . TGTGCCAGCAGTCAACAGGGGAACTATGGCTACACCTTC CASSQQGNYGYTF
TRBJ2-5 TRBV7-3 . . TGTGCCAGCAGCCCCGGGACCAACTTGCGAGAGACCCAGTACTTC CASSPGTNLRETQYF
TRBJ1-3 TRBV11-2 TRBD1 . TGTGCCAGCAGCTCTCGTGGGACAGGCACCGGAAACACCATATATTTT CASSSRGTGTGNTIYF
TRBJ2-7 TRBV28 . once TGTGCCAGCAGTTTGAACGAGCAGTACTTC CASSLNEQYF
TRBJ1-6 TRBV7-9 . . TGTGCCAGCAGCTTAGATGATAATTCACCCCTCCACTTT CASSLDDNSPLHF
TRBJ2-1 TRBV4-1 . . TGCGCCAGCGGATGGGCCAGGAATGAGCAGTTCTTC CASGWARNEQFF
TRBJ2-7 TRBV7-9 TRBD2 . TGTGCCAGCAGCTTGGAGGGACTAGCGGGGAACTACGAGCAGTACTTC CASSLEGLAGNYEQYF
TRBJ1-1 TRBV9 . once TGTGCCAGCAGCTTCGGGACGGGGGACACTGAAGCTTTCTTT CASSFGTGDTEAFF
TRBJ1-1 TRBV28 . . TGTGCCAGCAGTCTCCTCTGGACGGCGAACACTGAAGCTTTCTTT CASSLLWTANTEAFF
TRBJ2-1 TRBV4-2 TRBD2 . TGTGCCAGCAGCCAAGATCTCGGTAGCGGGGGGTCAAGCTCCTACAATGAGCAGTTCTTC CASSQDLGSGGSSSYNEQFF
TRBJ1-2 TRBV4-1 . . TGCGCCAGCAGCCAAGAGGACAGCTATGGCTACACCTTC CASSQEDSYGYTF
TRBJ2-5 TRBV9 TRBD2 . TGTGCCAGCAGCGCCCCCGGGACTAGCGGGGGGCCCGGAGAGACCCAGTACTTC CASSAPGTSGGPGETQYF